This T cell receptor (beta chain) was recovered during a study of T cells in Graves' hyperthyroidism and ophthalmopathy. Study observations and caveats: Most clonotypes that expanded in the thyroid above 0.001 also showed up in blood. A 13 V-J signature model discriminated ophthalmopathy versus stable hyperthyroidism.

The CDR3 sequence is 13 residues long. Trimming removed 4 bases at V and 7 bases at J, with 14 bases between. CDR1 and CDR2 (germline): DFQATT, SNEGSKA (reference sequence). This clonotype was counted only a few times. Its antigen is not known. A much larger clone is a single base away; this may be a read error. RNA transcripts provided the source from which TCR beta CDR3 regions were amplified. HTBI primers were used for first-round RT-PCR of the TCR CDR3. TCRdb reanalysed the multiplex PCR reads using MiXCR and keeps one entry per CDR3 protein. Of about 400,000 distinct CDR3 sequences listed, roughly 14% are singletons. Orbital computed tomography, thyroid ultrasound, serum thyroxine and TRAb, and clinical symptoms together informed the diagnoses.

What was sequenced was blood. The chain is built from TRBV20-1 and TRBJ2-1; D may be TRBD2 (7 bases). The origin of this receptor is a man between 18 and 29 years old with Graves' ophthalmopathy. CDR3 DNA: TGCAGTGCTAACGGGGGGCTGTCTAATGAGCAGTTCTTC. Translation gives CSANGGLSNEQFF.